The 28 T cell receptor beta chains in this list originate from one sample, sequenced in a study of T cell clones after liver transplantation. The assay was immunoSEQ multiplex PCR, and TCRdb's table has in-frame clones only and misses some. Of tens of thousands of clones detected, nearly 85% appear once; the ten largest clones hold about 0.52%. The source material was CD4+ T cells from blood, sampled just over 45 months after liver transplant. Receptor source: a human patient who received a liver transplant. The T cells may come from the graft donor.

This clone was seen a handful of times. The genes are TRBV2 and TRBJ2-5, with no clear D. Trimming removed 4 bases from V and 3 bases from J, with 24 bases in between. The germline CDR1 and CDR2 sequences are SNHLY and FYNNEI. This CDR3 has 18 residues. The CDR3 is CASSVIEVGLRDKETQYF. In DNA, the CDR3 is TGTGCCAGCAGTGTAATAGAAGTGGGTTTAAGGGATAAAGAGACCCAGTACTTC.

This clone was seen a few times. The chain links TRBV5-1 to TRBJ1-4, with D possibly being TRBD1 (6 bases). With 6 bases removed from V and 2 bases from J, the gap between germline ends came to 17 bases. Germline values: CDR1 SGHRS, CDR2 YFSETQ. The CDR3 extends over 16 amino acids. The CDR3 coding sequence is TGCGCCAGCACCCGTGGTGGGCAGGGGACTAATGAAAAACTGTTTTTT. Protein sequence: CASTRGGQGTNEKLFF.

CDR3 in amino acids: CASTTGTTNQPQHF. The CDR3 bases are TGCGCCAGCACTACCGGGACTACCAATCAGCCCCAGCATTTT. The rearrangement uses TRBV10-2 and TRBJ1-5; possibly TRBD1 for D (5 bases). Germline CDR1 reads WSHSY; CDR2 reads SAAADI. CDR3 length: 14 residues. With 7 bases removed from V and 3 bases from J, the gap between germline ends came to 13 bases.

This clone came up once. The V gene is TRBV6-1, the J gene TRBJ1-2; D is ambiguous. V was shortened by 8 bases and J by 8 bases, with 18 bases between the two germline ends. Germline CDR1 reads MNHNS; CDR2 reads SASEGT. The CDR3 consists of 13 residues. CDR3 protein: CASEGRILLGYTF. The CDR3 DNA sequence: TGTGCCAGCGAGGGCCGGATTCTATTAGGCTACACCTTC.

This chain connects TRBV28 to TRBJ2-7; TRBD2 might be the D (5 bases). Germline loops: CDR1 MDHEN, CDR2 SYDVKM. The CDR3 is 12 amino acids. V shed 7 bases and J shed 0 bases, with 7 bases lying between them. The CDR3 nucleotides read TGTGCCAGCACCGCGGGCTCCTACGAGCAGTACTTC. Amino acids: CASTAGSYEQYF.

V is TRBV7-3 and J is TRBJ2-6; 7 positions agree with TRBD1. Trimming removed 5 bases from V and 0 bases from J; junction bases left unmatched: 7. The germline gives CDR1 SGHTA, CDR2 FQGTGA. This CDR3 is 17 amino acids long. The CDR3 protein is CASSRSGQTSGANVLTF. As DNA, the CDR3 is TGTGCCAGCAGCCGTTCGGGACAGACCTCTGGGGCCAACGTCCTGACTTTC.

The chain employs TRBV2 and TRBJ2-6; D not resolved. The ends were cut back, 7 bases at V and 2 bases at J, with 12 bases in the middle. There are 15 residues in the CDR3. Germline V gene sequence: CDR1 SNHLY, CDR2 FYNNEI. The chain's CDR3 is CASTGRPTGANVLTF. CDR3 nucleotide sequence: TGTGCCAGCACTGGACGGCCAACTGGGGCCAACGTCCTGACTTTC. Variable domain in full (rest from reference TRBV2 and TRBJ2-6): EPEVTQTPSHQVTQMGQEVILRCVPISNHLYFYWYRQILGQKVEFLVSFYNNEISEKSEIFDDQFSVERPDGSNFTLKIRSTKLEDSAMYFCASTGRPTGANVLTFGAGSRLTVL.

V and J are TRBV14 and TRBJ2-5; no firm D call. The CDR3 runs to 13 residues. V lost 1 base and J lost 7, with 10 bases in between. The V gene's germline CDR1 is SGHDN and CDR2 FVKESK. CDR3 protein: CASSQVDARTQYF. The CDR3 bases are TGTGCCAGCAGCCAAGTCGACGCCAGGACCCAGTACTTC.

The V and J genes are TRBV5-1 and TRBJ2-1; D possibly uses TRBD1 or TRBD2 (5 bases each). Germline V gene lookup returns CDR1 SGHRS and CDR2 YFSETQ. Trimming cost V 4 bases and J 10 bases, with 18 bases left between them. CDR3 size: 14 residues. The CDR3: CASSPVDRGGEQFF. DNA of the CDR3: TGCGCCAGCAGCCCGGTTGATCGGGGCGGGGAGCAGTTCTTC.

CDR3 in DNA: TGTGCCACCAGCAGAGGGACAGGGGGCAGTTACGAGCAGTACTTC. Protein product: CATSRGTGGSYEQYF. The rearrangement joins TRBV15 to TRBJ2-7; 11 nucleotides match TRBD1. Looked up from germline, CDR1 is LNHNV and CDR2 is YYDKDF (reference sequence). Germline trimming cut 1 base from V and 4 bases from J; bases unmatched to any gene: 3. CDR3 length equals 15 residues.

This clone turned up a few times. This sequence joins TRBV19 and TRBJ2-5; D is uncertain. The CDR3 consists of 11 residues. The germline V and J ends were trimmed by 3 bases and 7 bases, with 6 bases remaining between them. CDR1 and CDR2 (germline): LNHDA, SQIVND (reference sequence). The CDR3 DNA follows: TGTGCCAGTAGTATTGGAGTGACCCAGTACTTC. The encoded protein is CASSIGVTQYF.

The V call is TRBV4-1, the J call TRBJ1-1, with TRBD1 as a possible D gene (5 bases). Deletions cut 1 base from V and 0 bases from J, with 15 bases between. This CDR3 contains 17 residues. CDR1 is MGHRA, CDR2 YSYEKL, per germline. CDR3 sequence: CASSQVGGGQMNTEAFF. The DNA for the CDR3 is TGCGCCAGCAGCCAAGTTGGGGGAGGCCAGATGAACACTGAAGCTTTCTTT.

This sequence joins TRBV6-5 and TRBJ1-4, with D hard to call. V lost 6 bases, J lost 1 base, and 9 bases lay in between. In germline, CDR1 is MNHEY, CDR2 SVGAGI. There are 14 residues in the CDR3. The CDR3 bases are TGTGCCAGCAGAAGGGAGGGAACTAATGAAAAACTGTTTTTT. This sequence encodes CASRREGTNEKLFF.

The chain has TRBV9 and TRBJ1-1, with 9 nucleotides matching TRBD1. V lost 3 bases to trimming and J lost 6 bases; unmatched junction nucleotides: 6. From germline, CDR1 is SGDLS and CDR2 YYNGEE. CDR3 size: 14 residues. The CDR3: CASSAGQGTAEAFF. Here the CDR3 DNA reads TGTGCCAGCAGCGCGGGACAGGGTACGGCTGAAGCTTTCTTT.

The J gene is TRBJ2-7, the V gene TRBV5-4; unclear D gene. The V gene lost 0 bases and the J gene lost 0 bases, with 4 bases spanning the gap. This CDR3 is 13 amino acids long. From germline, CDR1 is SGHNT and CDR2 YYREEE (reference sequence). The CDR3 here is CASSLDYSYEQYF. CDR3 sequence (DNA): TGTGCCAGCAGCTTGGACTACTCCTACGAGCAGTACTTC.

This rearrangement joins TRBV5-6 to TRBJ2-6; maybe TRBD2 (5 bases). CDR3 length: 15 residues. Germline assignment: CDR1 SGHDT and CDR2 YYEEEE. Between the trimmed V and J ends, which lost 8 bases and 0 bases, there was a span of 12 bases. The CDR3 spells CASMDGGSGANVLTF. CDR3 nucleotide sequence: TGTGCCAGTATGGACGGAGGCTCTGGGGCCAACGTCCTGACTTTC.

This clone was observed a few times. The gene calls are TRBV18 and TRBJ1-2; 11 nucleotides align to TRBD1. The CDR3 sequence is 14 residues long. CDR1 is KGHSH, CDR2 LQKENI, per germline. Germline trimming cut 7 bases from V and 3 bases from J; bases unmatched to any gene: 4. The CDR3 region is CASCRDRGDYGYTF. As DNA, the CDR3 is TGTGCCAGCTGCCGGGACAGGGGGGACTATGGCTACACCTTC.

The chain recombines TRBV19 with TRBJ2-2, with 10 positions matching TRBD2. The trim removed 7 bases at V and 4 bases at J, leaving 9 bases unmatched. CDR1 is LNHDA, CDR2 SQIVND, per germline (reference sequence). The CDR3 runs 16 residues. The CDR3 nucleotides are TGTGCCAGTAAAACCCGACTAGCGGGTATCACCGGGGAGCTGTTTTTT. Encoded protein: CASKTRLAGITGELFF.

This chain joins TRBV6-5 and TRBJ2-7, with D perhaps TRBD1 (5 bases). Germline values: CDR1 MNHEY, CDR2 SVGAGI. V was clipped by 5 bases and J by 7 bases, with 12 bases between them. This CDR3 comprises 12 residues. The CDR3 spells CASSLGVGEQYF. The CDR3, as DNA: TGTGCCAGCAGTCTAGGGGTAGGAGAGCAGTACTTC.

The genes are TRBV7-2 and TRBJ2-7, with 7 positions matching TRBD2. V lost 0 bases and J lost 7; bases outside the gene matches: 9. Germline values: CDR1 SGHTA, CDR2 FQGNSA. The CDR3 runs to 15 residues. The CDR3 is CASSLARGGPAEQYF. The CDR3 DNA reads TGTGCCAGCAGCTTAGCGCGGGGAGGGCCTGCAGAGCAGTACTTC.

This chain joins TRBV28 and TRBJ1-4, with no clear D. This CDR3 spans 17 amino acids. V was clipped by 3 bases and J by 6 bases, with 20 bases between them. Germline CDR1 MDHEN, CDR2 SYDVKM. CDR3 sequence (DNA): TGTGCCAGCAGTTTCGGTGGGTGGTCGGCTGTGGATGAAAAACTGTTTTTT. It codes for CASSFGGWSAVDEKLFF. Looking up the rest from reference TRBV28 and TRBJ1-4 gives the full variable domain: DVKVTQSSRYLVKRTGEKVFLECVQDMDHENMFWYRQDPGLGLRLIYFSYDVKMKEKGDIPEGYSVSREKKERFSLILESASTNQTSMYLCASSFGGWSAVDEKLFFGSGTQLSVL.

This chain joins TRBV27 and TRBJ1-2, with a possible D match to TRBD1 (5 bases). With 4 bases removed from V and 6 bases from J, the gap between germline ends came to 30 bases. Germline lookup yields CDR1 MNHEY and CDR2 SMNVEV (reference sequence). The CDR3 has 19 residues. The CDR3 region is CASSSYLSRDLYRFDGYTF. In DNA, the CDR3 is TGTGCCAGCAGTTCATACTTGTCGCGGGACCTCTATCGATTTGATGGCTACACCTTC.

The CDR3, as DNA: TGTGCCAGCAGCCAGGACAGGGGGCTTTACAATGAGCAGTTCTTC. It is translated as CASSQDRGLYNEQFF. The chain is built from TRBV14 and TRBJ2-1; 11 nucleotides line up with TRBD1. Trimming cost V 3 bases and J 4 bases; bases outside gene matches: 2. This CDR3 spans 15 amino acids. From germline, CDR1 is SGHDN and CDR2 FVKESK. The full variable domain, with the rest looked up from reference TRBV14 and TRBJ2-1, is EAGVTQFPSHSVIEKGQTVTLRCDPISGHDNLYWYRRVMGKEIKFLLHFVKESKQDESGMPNNRFLAERTGGTYSTLKVQPAELEDSGVYFCASSQDRGLYNEQFFGPGTRLTVL.

V and J are TRBV18 and TRBJ2-2; 11 bases line up with TRBD2. Trimming cost V 8 bases and J 4 bases; bases outside gene matches: 3. Germline values: CDR1 KGHSH, CDR2 LQKENI. This CDR3 has 14 residues. The DNA of the CDR3 is TGTGCCAGCCCCGGGACTAGCGGCACCGGGGAGCTGTTTTTT. Translated, it gives CASPGTSGTGELFF.

This rearrangement joins TRBV28 to TRBJ1-1; tentatively, D is TRBD1 (5 bases). The ends were cut back, 5 bases at V and 1 base at J, with 14 bases in the middle. The germline gives CDR1 MDHEN, CDR2 SYDVKM. This CDR3 comprises 15 residues. The CDR3: CASSVWGSSNTEAFF. The CDR3 DNA sequence: TGTGCCAGCAGTGTCTGGGGCAGCTCGAACACTGAAGCTTTCTTT.

In DNA form, the CDR3 reads TGCGCCAGCAGCCAAGAATCGGAGAACACTGAAGCTTTCTTT. Encoded protein: CASSQESENTEAFF. J is TRBJ1-1 and V is TRBV4-1; D unclear. The CDR3 loop spans 14 amino acids. V lost 0 bases, J lost 1 base, and 6 bases lay in between. Germline loops: CDR1 MGHRA, CDR2 YSYEKL.

The rearrangement uses TRBV10-1 and TRBJ2-3; no definite D call. Germline assignment: CDR1 WNHNN and CDR2 SYGVQD (reference sequence). The CDR3 length is 13 residues. Trimming left V 11 bases short and J 6 bases short, with 18 bases between. The CDR3 coding sequence is TGCGCCCAACCAGACTGGCCTAGGGATACGCAGTATTTT. Encoded protein: CAQPDWPRDTQYF.

The chain recombines TRBV5-1 with TRBJ2-7; D is unresolved. Deletions cut 0 bases from V and 0 bases from J, with 7 bases between. The V gene's germline CDR1 is SGHRS and CDR2 YFSETQ. This CDR3 is built from 14 residues. The CDR3 DNA reads TGCGCCAGCAGCTTGGGGTACAGCTCCTACGAGCAGTACTTC. Protein: CASSLGYSSYEQYF. The complete variable domain, with remaining parts taken from reference TRBV5-1 and TRBJ2-7, reads KAGVTQTPRYLIKTRGQQVTLSCSPISGHRSVSWYQQTPGQGLQFLFEYFSETQRNKGNFPGRFSGRQFSNSRSEMNVSTLELGDSALYLCASSLGYSSYEQYFGPGTRLTVT.